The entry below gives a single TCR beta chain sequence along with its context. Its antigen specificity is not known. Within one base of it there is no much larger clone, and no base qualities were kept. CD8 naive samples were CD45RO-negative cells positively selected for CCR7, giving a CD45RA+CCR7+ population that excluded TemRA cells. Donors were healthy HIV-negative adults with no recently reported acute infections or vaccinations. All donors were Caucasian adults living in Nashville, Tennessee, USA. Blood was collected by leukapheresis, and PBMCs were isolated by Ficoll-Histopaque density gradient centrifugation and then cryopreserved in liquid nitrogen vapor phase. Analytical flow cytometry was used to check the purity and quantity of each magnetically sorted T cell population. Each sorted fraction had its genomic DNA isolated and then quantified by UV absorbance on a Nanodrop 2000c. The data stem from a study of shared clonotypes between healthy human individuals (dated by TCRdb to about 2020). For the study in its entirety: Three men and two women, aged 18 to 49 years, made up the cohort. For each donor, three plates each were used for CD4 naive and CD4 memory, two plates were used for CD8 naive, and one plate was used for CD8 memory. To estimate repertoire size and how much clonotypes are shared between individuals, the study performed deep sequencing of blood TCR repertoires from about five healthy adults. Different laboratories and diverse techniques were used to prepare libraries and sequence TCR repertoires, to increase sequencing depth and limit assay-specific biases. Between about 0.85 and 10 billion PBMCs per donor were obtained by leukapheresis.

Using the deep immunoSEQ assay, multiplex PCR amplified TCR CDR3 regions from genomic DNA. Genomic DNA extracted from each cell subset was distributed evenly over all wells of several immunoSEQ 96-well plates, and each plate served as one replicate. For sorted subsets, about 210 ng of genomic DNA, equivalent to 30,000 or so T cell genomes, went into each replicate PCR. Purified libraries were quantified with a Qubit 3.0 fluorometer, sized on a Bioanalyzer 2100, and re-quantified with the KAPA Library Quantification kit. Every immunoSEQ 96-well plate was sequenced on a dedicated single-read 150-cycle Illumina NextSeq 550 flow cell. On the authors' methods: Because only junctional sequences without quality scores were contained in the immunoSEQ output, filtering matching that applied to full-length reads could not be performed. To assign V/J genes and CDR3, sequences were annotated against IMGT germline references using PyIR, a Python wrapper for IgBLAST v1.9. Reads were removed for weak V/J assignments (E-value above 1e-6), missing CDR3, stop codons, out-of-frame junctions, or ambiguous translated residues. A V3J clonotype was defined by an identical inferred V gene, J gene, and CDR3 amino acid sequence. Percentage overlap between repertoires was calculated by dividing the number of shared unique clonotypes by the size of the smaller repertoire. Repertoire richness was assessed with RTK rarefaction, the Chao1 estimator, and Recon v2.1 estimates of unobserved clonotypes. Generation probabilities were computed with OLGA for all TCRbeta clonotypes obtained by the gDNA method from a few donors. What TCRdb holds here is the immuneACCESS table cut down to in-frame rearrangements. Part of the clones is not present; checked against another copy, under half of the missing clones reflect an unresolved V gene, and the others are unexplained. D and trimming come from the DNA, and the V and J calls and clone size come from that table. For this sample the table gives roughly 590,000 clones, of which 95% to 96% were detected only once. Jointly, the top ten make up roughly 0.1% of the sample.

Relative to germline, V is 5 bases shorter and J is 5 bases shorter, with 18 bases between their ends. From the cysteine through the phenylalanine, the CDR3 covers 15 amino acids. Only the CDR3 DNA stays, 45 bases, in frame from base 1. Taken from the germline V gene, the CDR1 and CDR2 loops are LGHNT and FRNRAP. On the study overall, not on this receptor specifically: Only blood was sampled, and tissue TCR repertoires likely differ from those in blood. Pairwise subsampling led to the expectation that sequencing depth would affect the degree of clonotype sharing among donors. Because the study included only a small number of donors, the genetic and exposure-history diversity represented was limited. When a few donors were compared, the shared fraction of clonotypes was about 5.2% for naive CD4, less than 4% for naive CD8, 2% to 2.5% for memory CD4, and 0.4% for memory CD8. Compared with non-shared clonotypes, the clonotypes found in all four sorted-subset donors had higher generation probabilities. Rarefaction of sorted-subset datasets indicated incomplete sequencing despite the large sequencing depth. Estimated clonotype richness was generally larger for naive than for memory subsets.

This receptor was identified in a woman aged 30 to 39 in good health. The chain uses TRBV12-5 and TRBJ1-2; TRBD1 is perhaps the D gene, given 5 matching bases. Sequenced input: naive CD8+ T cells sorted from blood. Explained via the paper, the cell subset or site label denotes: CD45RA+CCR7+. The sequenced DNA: TGTGCTAGTGGTCCCGCCGGGCAGGGTTTTTATGGCTACACCTTC. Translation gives CASGPAGQGFYGYTF. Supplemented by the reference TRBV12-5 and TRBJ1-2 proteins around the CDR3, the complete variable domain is DARVTQTPRHKVTEMGQEVTMRCQPILGHNTVFWYRQTMMQGLELLAYFRNRAPLDDSGMPKDRFSAEMPDATLATLKIQPSEPRDSAVYFCASGPAGQGFYGYTFGSGTRLTVV.